These 27 T cell receptor beta chains share one sample of origin, sequenced in a study of identifying expanded T cells in peripheral blood. The table came from immunoSEQ multiplex PCR; TCRdb's copy has only in-frame clones and leaves some out. The sample lists about 94,000 clones; over 75% were seen once. Material for sequencing was blood. The receptor source for this set is a person aged 18 to 69 in good health.

The rearrangement uses TRBV5-1 and TRBJ2-3; 7 bases are a match to TRBD2. Germline values: CDR1 SGHRS, CDR2 YFSETQ. After removal of 4 bases from V and 6 bases from J, the junction contained 11 bases not matched to a gene. CDR3 length: 15 residues. CDR3 in DNA: TGCGCCAGCAGCCCCGGACTAGGGCCTATGGATACGCAGTATTTT. Translating gives CASSPGLGPMDTQYF.

This chain joins TRBV5-1 and TRBJ1-3; tentative D call: TRBD1 (6 bases). V lost 5 bases to trimming and J lost 0 bases, with 12 bases between them. Per the germline V gene, CDR1 is SGHRS and CDR2 is YFSETQ. The CDR3 is made up of 15 amino acids. In DNA, the CDR3 is TGCGCCAGCAGAGCCTTGGACAGCTCTGGAAACACCATATATTTT. Translated, it gives CASRALDSSGNTIYF.

CDR3: CASSPRQGSGFEAFF. Here the CDR3 DNA reads TGTGCCAGCAGCCCACGACAGGGAAGTGGTTTTGAAGCTTTCTTT. J is TRBJ1-1 and V is TRBV4-2, with 7 bases that match TRBD1. The germline gives CDR1 LGHNA, CDR2 YNFKEQ. This CDR3 spans 15 amino acids. The V and J ends lost 4 bases and 7 bases, in that order; junction bases with no gene match: 12.

The chain joins TRBV21-1 to TRBJ2-7; the tabulated D call, TRBD2, remains unverified against the DNA. TRBV21-1 is designated a pseudogene. The length of the CDR3 is 11 residues. For the CDR3, the DNA is TGTGCCAGCAACGACTTCTGCGAGCAGTACTTC. It encodes CASNDFCEQYF.

J is TRBJ1-2 and V is TRBV2; D gene ambiguous. Between the trimmed V and J ends, which lost 3 bases and 13 bases, there was a span of 12 bases. Germline CDR1 is SNHLY and CDR2 is FYNNEI. This CDR3 is 11 amino acids long. The CDR3 region has the DNA TGTGCCAGCAGTGAGGTACAGTGGCCCACCTTC. Its protein product is CASSEVQWPTF.

The chain has TRBV11-2 and TRBJ2-1; 8 bases align to TRBD2. The CDR3 consists of 14 residues. Germline lookup yields CDR1 SGHAT and CDR2 FQNNGV. The J segment lost 6 bases and the V segment lost 1 base, leaving 2 bases of the junction unmatched. Written as DNA, the CDR3 is TGTGCCAGCAGCTTAGGTCTAGCGGGCAATGAGCAGTTCTTC. Its translation: CASSLGLAGNEQFF. The entire variable domain, with the rest obtained from reference TRBV11-2 and TRBJ2-1, is as follows: EAGVAQSPRYKIIEKRQSVAFWCNPISGHATLYWYQQILGQGPKLLIQFQNNGVVDDSQLPKDRFSAERLKGVDSTLKIQPAKLEDSAVYLCASSLGLAGNEQFFGPGTRLTVL.

The chain employs TRBV6-5 and TRBJ1-4, with D tentatively TRBD1 (5 bases). The ends were cut back, 5 bases at V and 0 bases at J, with 10 bases in the middle. This CDR3 spans 15 amino acids. Germline V gives CDR1 MNHEY, CDR2 SVGAGI. The CDR3 protein is CASSQTGATNEKLFF. In nucleotides, the CDR3 is TGTGCCAGCAGTCAAACAGGAGCAACTAATGAAAAACTGTTTTTT.

This chain uses TRBV6-1 with TRBJ1-2; D not resolved. CDR1 MNHNS and CDR2 SASEGT come from the germline V gene. The CDR3 covers 14 residues. V lost 1 base and J lost 0, with 6 bases in between. As DNA, the CDR3 is TGTGCCAGCAGTGAAGGAAAAGCTAACTATGGCTACACCTTC. This sequence encodes CASSEGKANYGYTF.

The chain recombines TRBV6-1 with TRBJ1-6; 9 bases line up with TRBD1. The germline V gene has CDR1 MNHNS and CDR2 SASEGT. V lost 8 bases to trimming and J lost 6 bases; unmatched junction nucleotides: 5. The CDR3 has 14 amino acids. CDR3 region: CASAQGAGNSPLHF. Here the CDR3 DNA reads TGTGCCAGCGCACAGGGGGCGGGTAATTCACCCCTCCACTTT.

V usage is TRBV18 and J usage is TRBJ2-7; TRBD2 aligns across 8 bases. The CDR3 totals 18 residues. J gave up 4 bases and V 5 bases, and 19 bases lay outside the gene matches. Germline assignment: CDR1 KGHSH and CDR2 LQKENI. CDR3 in amino acids: CASSSIGPAGVLTYEQYF. CDR3 nucleotide sequence: TGTGCCAGCTCATCTATCGGGCCAGCGGGAGTTCTAACTTACGAGCAGTACTTC. Filled out from reference TRBV18 and TRBJ2-7, the complete variable domain reads NAGVMQNPRHLVRRRGQEARLRCSPMKGHSHVYWYRQLPEEGLKFMVYLQKENIIDESGMPKERFSAEFPKEGPSILRIQQVVRGDSAAYFCASSSIGPAGVLTYEQYFGPGTRLTVT.

V is TRBV30 and J is TRBJ1-2, with D perhaps TRBD1 (6 bases). The germline V gene encodes CDR1 GTSNPN and CDR2 SVGIG (reference sequence). The CDR3 covers 13 residues. V gave up 4 bases and J gave up 4 bases, with 13 bases separating them. The CDR3 DNA is TGTGCCTGGACCTCTACAGGGCCCTATGGCTACACCTTC. Protein: CAWTSTGPYGYTF.

J is TRBJ1-2 and V is TRBV25-1; TRBD1 matches 10 bases. The CDR3 has 16 residues. V lost 2 bases, J lost 8 bases, and 11 bases stayed unmatched. CDR1 MGHDK and CDR2 SYGVNS come from the germline V gene. CDR3 region: CASSEPSTGTGEGYTF. The DNA of the CDR3 is TGTGCCAGCAGTGAACCCTCTACCGGGACAGGGGAAGGCTACACCTTC.

The chain combines TRBV7-2 with TRBJ2-7; possible D gene TRBD1, 6 bases. There are 15 residues in the CDR3. V lost 1 base, J lost 3 bases, and 13 bases lay in between. CDR1 and CDR2 from the germline V gene are SGHTA and FQGNSA. The chain's CDR3 is CASSLGMGAYYEQYF. The CDR3 nucleotides read TGTGCCAGCAGCTTAGGGATGGGGGCTTACTACGAGCAGTACTTC.

J is TRBJ2-7 and V is TRBV27; 10 bases agree with TRBD1. The CDR3 has 14 residues. Germline V gene lookup returns CDR1 MNHEY and CDR2 SMNVEV (reference sequence). The trim removed 4 bases at V and 9 bases at J, leaving 9 bases unmatched. As DNA, the CDR3 is TGTGCCAGCAGTTCGGGACAGGGGTTTTCTCGGCAGTACTTC. Amino acid sequence: CASSSGQGFSRQYF.

This clone was counted a single time. The rearrangement links TRBV5-8 to TRBJ2-5; D remains ambiguous. The germline CDR1 and CDR2 sequences are SGHTS and YDEGEE. The CDR3 totals 12 residues. Between the trimmed V and J ends, which lost 2 bases and 0 bases, there was a span of 2 bases. CDR3 residues: CASSFHQETQYF. CDR3 DNA sequence: TGTGCCAGCAGCTTCCACCAAGAGACCCAGTACTTC.

The genes are TRBV27 and TRBJ1-1; 9 nucleotides match TRBD1. CDR1 and CDR2 from the germline V gene are MNHEY and SMNVEV (reference sequence). Trimming cost V 1 base and J 1 base; bases outside gene matches: 16. The length of the CDR3 is 20 residues. This CDR3 reads CASSLYAYYRTGDSNTEAFF. The DNA for the CDR3 is TGTGCCAGCAGTTTATACGCTTATTACCGGACAGGGGATTCGAACACTGAAGCTTTCTTT.

This chain links TRBV19 with TRBJ1-2; perhaps TRBD1 as D (5 bases). V lost 11 bases to trimming and J lost 2 bases, with 15 bases between them. Germline V gene sequence: CDR1 LNHDA, CDR2 SQIVND (reference sequence). The length of the CDR3 is 13 residues. The CDR3 here is CALPEGPNYGYTF. The CDR3 nucleotides are TGTGCCCTACCGGAGGGGCCAAACTATGGCTACACCTTC.

The rearrangement joins TRBV14 to TRBJ2-5, with no clear D. Deletions cut 0 bases from V and 4 bases from J, with 6 bases between. The CDR3 has 13 amino acids. Germline V lookup: CDR1 SGHDN, CDR2 FVKESK. CDR3 protein: CASSQDLRETQYF. The CDR3 bases are TGTGCCAGCAGCCAAGATCTGCGAGAGACCCAGTACTTC. Using reference TRBV14 and TRBJ2-5 for the parts outside the CDR3, the full variable domain is EAGVTQFPSHSVIEKGQTVTLRCDPISGHDNLYWYRRVMGKEIKFLLHFVKESKQDESGMPNNRFLAERTGGTYSTLKVQPAELEDSGVYFCASSQDLRETQYFGPGTRLLVL.

The V and J genes are TRBV19 and TRBJ2-2; 9 bases match TRBD1. The CDR3 is made up of 15 amino acids. V shed 3 bases, J shed 6 bases, and the junction held 5 bases outside the gene matches. Germline V CDR1 and CDR2: LNHDA, SQIVND (reference sequence). CDR3 sequence (DNA): TGTGCCAGTAGTATGGACAGGGGTCGGTCCGGGGAGCTGTTTTTT. It yields the protein CASSMDRGRSGELFF.

This chain links TRBV11-2 with TRBJ1-5; D may be TRBD1 (5 bases). The CDR3 spans 16 residues. V lost 3 bases and J lost 2, with 14 bases in between. The germline V gene has CDR1 SGHAT and CDR2 FQNNGV. The CDR3 is CASSLGQGLGNQPQHF. The CDR3 nucleotides read TGTGCCAGCAGCTTGGGGCAGGGTTTGGGCAATCAGCCCCAGCATTTT.

The chain couples TRBV5-1 to TRBJ1-1, with a tentative D call TRBD1 (5 bases). V was cut by 3 bases and J by 3 bases, with 12 bases left in between. CDR1 SGHRS and CDR2 YFSETQ come from the germline V gene. The CDR3 covers 14 residues. CDR3: CASSSGPLHTEAFF. The CDR3 DNA is TGCGCCAGCAGCTCAGGGCCCCTCCACACTGAAGCTTTCTTT.

This clone is a singleton in its sample. This sequence joins TRBV5-1 and TRBJ1-4; D is unresolved. Trimming took 3 bases from V and 8 from J, leaving 14 bases between them. CDR1 is SGHRS, CDR2 YFSETQ, per germline. This CDR3 contains 14 residues. The CDR3 DNA reads as TGCGCCAGCAGCTCGGCCGGGCAATGGGAAAAACTGTTTTTT. Protein sequence: CASSSAGQWEKLFF.

CDR3 nucleotide sequence: TGTGCCAGCAGGATTACAGGGATGGAGGAAAAACTGTTTTTT. Protein sequence: CASRITGMEEKLFF. The chain joins TRBV13 to TRBJ1-4, with D perhaps TRBD1 (6 bases). Germline V gene lookup returns CDR1 PRHDT and CDR2 FYEKMQ (reference sequence). Trimming left V 6 bases short and J 8 bases short, with 16 bases between. The CDR3 totals 14 residues. The entire variable domain, with the rest obtained from reference TRBV13 and TRBJ1-4, is as follows: AAGVIQSPRHLIKEKRETATLKCYPIPRHDTVYWYQQGPGQDPQFLISFYEKMQSDKGSIPDRFSAQQFSDYHSELNMSSLELGDSALYFCASRITGMEEKLFFGSGTQLSVL.

This chain joins TRBV6-1 and TRBJ1-6, with a possible D match to TRBD1 (5 bases). With 8 bases removed from V and 6 bases from J, the gap between germline ends came to 11 bases. The CDR3 has 13 amino acids. Germline assignment: CDR1 MNHNS and CDR2 SASEGT. The CDR3: CASRGTPNSPLHF. The CDR3 DNA sequence: TGTGCCAGCCGCGGGACCCCTAATTCACCCCTCCACTTT.

V is TRBV19 and J is TRBJ1-2; D ambiguous. Trimming removed 5 bases at V and 7 bases at J, with 17 bases between. Germline lookup yields CDR1 LNHDA and CDR2 SQIVND (reference sequence). This CDR3 spans 14 amino acids. The CDR3 DNA reads as TGTGCCAGTAGTCGGGAGAGTGTGGGAGGTGGCTACACCTTC. Translated, it gives CASSRESVGGGYTF.

The CDR3 DNA reads as TGTGCCTGGAATCCACAGGGGAATCAGCCCCAGCATTTT. Its translation: CAWNPQGNQPQHF. The V and J genes are TRBV30 and TRBJ1-5, with 7 bases that match TRBD1. The CDR3 spans 13 residues. The germline V gene has CDR1 GTSNPN and CDR2 SVGIG (reference sequence). V trimming: 4 bases; J trimming: 4 bases; junction bases outside the gene matches: 4.

This chain uses TRBV14 with TRBJ1-1; no clear D. The V gene lost 1 base and the J gene lost 5 bases, with 8 bases spanning the gap. Looked up from germline, CDR1 is SGHDN and CDR2 is FVKESK. The CDR3 is 13 residues long. CDR3 sequence: CASSQVQRTEAFF. DNA for the CDR3: TGTGCCAGCAGCCAAGTTCAGAGGACTGAAGCTTTCTTT.